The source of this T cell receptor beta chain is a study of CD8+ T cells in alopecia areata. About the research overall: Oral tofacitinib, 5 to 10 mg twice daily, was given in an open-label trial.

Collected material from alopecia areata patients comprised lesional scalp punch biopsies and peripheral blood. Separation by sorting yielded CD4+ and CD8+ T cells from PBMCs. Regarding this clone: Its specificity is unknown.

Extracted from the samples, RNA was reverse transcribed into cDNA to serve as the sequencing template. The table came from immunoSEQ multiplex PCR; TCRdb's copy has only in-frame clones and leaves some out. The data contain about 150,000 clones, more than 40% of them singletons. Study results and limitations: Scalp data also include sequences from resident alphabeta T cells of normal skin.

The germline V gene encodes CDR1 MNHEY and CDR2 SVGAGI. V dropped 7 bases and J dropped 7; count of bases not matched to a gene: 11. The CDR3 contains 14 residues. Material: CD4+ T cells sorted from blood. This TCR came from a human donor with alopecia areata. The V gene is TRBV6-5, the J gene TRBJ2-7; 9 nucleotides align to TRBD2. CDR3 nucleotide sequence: TGTGCCAGCACTGGCGGGAGGGGCACGGGAGAGCAGTACTTC. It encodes CASTGGRGTGEQYF.